The 2 T cell receptor beta chains below all came from one sample that was sequenced in a study of OX40 agonist ivuxolimab in advanced cancers. Clones were read by immunoSEQ multiplex PCR, and TCRdb kept only the in-frame ones, dropping some. The data hold about 76,000 clones, with approximately 83% observed a single time. The sample here was CD4+ or CD8+ T cells sorted from blood, taken in a trial of the OX40 agonist ivuxolimab. The origin of the receptors is an adult with an advanced solid tumor such as melanoma, head and neck, liver or kidney cancer.

This chain's CDR3 is CASRARVDNEQFF. The CDR3 nucleotides are TGTGCCAGCAGAGCCCGTGTAGACAATGAGCAGTTCTTC. The rearrangement uses TRBV12-1 and TRBJ2-1; TRBD2 was called by the table and not checked on the DNA. TRBV12-1 is noted as a pseudogene. The CDR3 is 13 amino acids.

The chain carries TRBV6-1 and TRBJ1-2, with a possible D match to TRBD1 (5 bases). V dropped 4 bases and J dropped 2 bases, with 11 bases sitting between them. The CDR3 consists of 14 residues. Germline CDR1 is MNHNS and CDR2 is SASEGT. CDR3 sequence reads: CASSVGGGNYGYTF. The CDR3 coding sequence is TGTGCCAGCAGTGTCGGGGGGGGGAACTATGGCTACACCTTC.